Described below is a single T cell receptor beta chain sequence and its context. Antigen unknown. Relying on iRepertoire HTBI primers and Arm-PCR of CDR3 regions, the team built TCR beta libraries. In TCRdb, the multiplex PCR reads were re-called with MiXCR into one record per CDR3 protein. The table has around 250,000 distinct CDR3 sequences, around 19% seen once. This record comes from a study of regulatory T cells in long-lasting Graves disease. Findings of the study overall: Shared public clonotypes totalled approximately 3,000 in persistent patients, compared with about 990 in new patients. Newly diagnosed disease favored TRBV20-1 and TRBJ2-1 over persistent disease.

Trimming removed 5 bases from V and 4 bases from J, with 15 bases in between. The length of the CDR3 is 15 residues. Germline V gene data show CDR1 as MNHEY and CDR2 as SMNVEV (reference sequence). Time point reported: newly diagnosed GD, antithyroid drugs for less than 3 months. The TCR library was made from RNA that had been extracted from PBMCs in TRIzol. This TCR was sampled from a female donor with Graves disease. This chain uses TRBV27 with TRBJ1-5; the D is unclear. The sample in question was peripheral blood mononuclear cells (PBMCs), obtained at new diagnosis, from a patient treated with antithyroid drugs. The CDR3 here is CASSTQLTGNQPQHF. In DNA form, the CDR3 reads TGTGCCAGCAGTACACAACTCACCGGTAATCAGCCCCAGCATTTT.